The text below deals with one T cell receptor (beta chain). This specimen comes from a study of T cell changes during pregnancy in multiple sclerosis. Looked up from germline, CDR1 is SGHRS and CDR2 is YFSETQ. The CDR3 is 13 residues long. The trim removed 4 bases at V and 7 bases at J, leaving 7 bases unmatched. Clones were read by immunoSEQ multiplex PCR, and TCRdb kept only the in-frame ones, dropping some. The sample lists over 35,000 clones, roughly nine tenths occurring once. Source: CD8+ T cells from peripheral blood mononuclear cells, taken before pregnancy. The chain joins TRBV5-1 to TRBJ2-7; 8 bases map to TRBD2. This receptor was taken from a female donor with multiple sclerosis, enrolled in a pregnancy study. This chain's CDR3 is CASSQAGAGEQYF. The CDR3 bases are TGCGCCAGCAGCCAAGCGGGAGCAGGGGAGCAGTACTTC.